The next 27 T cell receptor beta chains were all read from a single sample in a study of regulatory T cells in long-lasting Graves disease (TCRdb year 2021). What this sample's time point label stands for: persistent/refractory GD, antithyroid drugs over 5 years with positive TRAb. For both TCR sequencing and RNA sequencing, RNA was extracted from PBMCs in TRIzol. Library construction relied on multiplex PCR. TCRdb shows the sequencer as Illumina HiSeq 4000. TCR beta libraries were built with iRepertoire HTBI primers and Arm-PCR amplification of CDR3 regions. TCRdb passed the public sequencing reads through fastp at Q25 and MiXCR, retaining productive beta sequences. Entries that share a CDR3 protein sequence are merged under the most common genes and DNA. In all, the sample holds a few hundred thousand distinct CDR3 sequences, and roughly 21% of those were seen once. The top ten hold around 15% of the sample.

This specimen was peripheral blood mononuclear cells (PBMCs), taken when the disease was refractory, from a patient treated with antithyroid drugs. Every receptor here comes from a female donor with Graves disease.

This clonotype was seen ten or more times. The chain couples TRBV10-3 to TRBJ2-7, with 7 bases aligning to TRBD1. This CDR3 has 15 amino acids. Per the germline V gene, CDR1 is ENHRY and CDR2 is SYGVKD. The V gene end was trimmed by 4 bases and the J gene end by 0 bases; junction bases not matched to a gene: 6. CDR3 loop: CAISGRQGISYEQYF. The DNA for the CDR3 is TGTGCCATCAGTGGCAGACAGGGAATCTCCTACGAGCAGTACTTC.

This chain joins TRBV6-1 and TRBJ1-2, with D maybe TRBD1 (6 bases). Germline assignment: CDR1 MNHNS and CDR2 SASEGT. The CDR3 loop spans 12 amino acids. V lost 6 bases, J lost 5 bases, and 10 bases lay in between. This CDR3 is CASRVDSYGYTF. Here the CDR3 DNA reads TGTGCCAGCAGGGTGGACAGTTATGGCTACACCTTC.

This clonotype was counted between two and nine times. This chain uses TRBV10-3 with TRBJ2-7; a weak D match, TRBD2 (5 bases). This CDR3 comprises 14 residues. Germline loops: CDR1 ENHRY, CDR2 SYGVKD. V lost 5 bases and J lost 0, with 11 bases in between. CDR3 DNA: TGTGCCATCAGTAAGGACTCCCTCTCCTACGAGCAGTACTTC. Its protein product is CAISKDSLSYEQYF.

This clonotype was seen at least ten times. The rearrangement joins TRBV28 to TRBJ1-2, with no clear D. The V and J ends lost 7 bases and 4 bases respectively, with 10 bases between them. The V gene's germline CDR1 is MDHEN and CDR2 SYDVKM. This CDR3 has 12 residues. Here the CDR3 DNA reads TGTGCCAGCACCGACCGTGGCTATGGCTACACCTTC. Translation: CASTDRGYGYTF.

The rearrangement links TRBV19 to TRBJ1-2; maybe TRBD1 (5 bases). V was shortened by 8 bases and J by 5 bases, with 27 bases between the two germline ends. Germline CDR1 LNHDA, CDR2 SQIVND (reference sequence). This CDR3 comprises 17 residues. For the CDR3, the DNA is TGTGCCAGTGGGGGTCGGAAAGAAACCCGTTTTCCTTATGGCTACACCTTC. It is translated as CASGGRKETRFPYGYTF.

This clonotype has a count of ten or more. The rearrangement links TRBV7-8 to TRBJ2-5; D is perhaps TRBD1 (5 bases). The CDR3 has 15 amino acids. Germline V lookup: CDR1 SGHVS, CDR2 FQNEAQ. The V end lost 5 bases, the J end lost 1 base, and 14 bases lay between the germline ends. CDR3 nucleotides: TGTGCCAGCAGCCGTGGGGCTAAGGTCCAAGAGACCCAGTACTTC. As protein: CASSRGAKVQETQYF.

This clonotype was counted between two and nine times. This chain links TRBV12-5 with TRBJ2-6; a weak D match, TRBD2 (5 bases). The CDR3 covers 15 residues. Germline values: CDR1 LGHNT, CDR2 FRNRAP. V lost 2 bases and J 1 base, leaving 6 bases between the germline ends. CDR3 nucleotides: TGTGCTAGTGGTTTGTCGGGATCTGGGGCCAACGTCCTGACTTTC. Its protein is CASGLSGSGANVLTF.

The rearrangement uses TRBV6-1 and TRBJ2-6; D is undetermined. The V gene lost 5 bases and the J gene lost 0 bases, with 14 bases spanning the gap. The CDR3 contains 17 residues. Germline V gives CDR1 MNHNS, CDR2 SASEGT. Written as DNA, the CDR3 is TGTGCCAGCAGTACCGGACCCCCTCTCTCTGGGGCCAACGTCCTGACTTTC. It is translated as CASSTGPPLSGANVLTF.

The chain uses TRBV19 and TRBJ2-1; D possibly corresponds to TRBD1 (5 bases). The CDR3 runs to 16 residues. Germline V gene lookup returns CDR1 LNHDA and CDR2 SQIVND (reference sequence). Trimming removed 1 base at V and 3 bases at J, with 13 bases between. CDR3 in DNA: TGTGCCAGTAGTATAGCTTCAGGGCAGGGCTACAATGAGCAGTTCTTC. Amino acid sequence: CASSIASGQGYNEQFF.

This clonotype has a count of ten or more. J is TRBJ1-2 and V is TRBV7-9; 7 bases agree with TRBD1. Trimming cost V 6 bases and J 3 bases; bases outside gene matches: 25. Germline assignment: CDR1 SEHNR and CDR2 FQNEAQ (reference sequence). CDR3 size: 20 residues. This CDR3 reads CASSYTWAGTELLWHYGYTF. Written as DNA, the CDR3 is TGTGCCAGCAGTTATACATGGGCCGGGACAGAACTTCTATGGCACTATGGCTACACCTTC.

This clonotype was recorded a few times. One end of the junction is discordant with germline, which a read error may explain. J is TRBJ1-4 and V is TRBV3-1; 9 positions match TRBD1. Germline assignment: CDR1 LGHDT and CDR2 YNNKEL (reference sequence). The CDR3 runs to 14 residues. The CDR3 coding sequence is TGTGCCAGCAGCTATGGGACAGGGAGTGAAAAACTGTCTTTT. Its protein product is CASSYGTGSEKLSF.

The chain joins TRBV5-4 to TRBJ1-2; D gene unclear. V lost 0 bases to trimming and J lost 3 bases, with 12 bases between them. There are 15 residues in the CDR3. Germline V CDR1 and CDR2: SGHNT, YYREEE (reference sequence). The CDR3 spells CASSLAHNLDYGYTF. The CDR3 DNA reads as TGTGCCAGCAGCTTGGCCCACAACCTTGACTATGGCTACACCTTC.

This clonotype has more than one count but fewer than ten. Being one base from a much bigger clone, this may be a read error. The CDR3 loop reads CASSSGQGNSPLHF. The CDR3 nucleotides read TGTGCCAGCAGCTCGGGACAGGGGAATTCACCCCTCCACTTT. This chain connects TRBV7-3 to TRBJ1-6; 10 bases line up with TRBD1. This CDR3 spans 14 amino acids. Trimming cost V 4 bases and J 7 bases; bases outside gene matches: 1. Germline V gene sequence: CDR1 SGHTA, CDR2 FQGTGA.

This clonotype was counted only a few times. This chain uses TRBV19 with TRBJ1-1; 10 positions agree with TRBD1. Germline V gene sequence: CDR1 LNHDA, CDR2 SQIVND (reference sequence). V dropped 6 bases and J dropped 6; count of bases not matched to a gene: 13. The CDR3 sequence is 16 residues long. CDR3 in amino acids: CASRAQTGGALSEAFF. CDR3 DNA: TGTGCCAGTAGGGCCCAGACAGGGGGCGCCCTATCTGAAGCTTTCTTT.

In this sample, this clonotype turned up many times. CDR3 DNA: TGTGCCAGCAGCTTACTTGGGAACACCGGGGAGCTGTTTTTT. It yields the protein CASSLLGNTGELFF. The chain carries TRBV7-3 and TRBJ2-2; the D is unclear. Germline lookup yields CDR1 SGHTA and CDR2 FQGTGA. The CDR3 runs to 14 residues. With 2 bases removed from V and 1 base from J, the gap between germline ends came to 5 bases.

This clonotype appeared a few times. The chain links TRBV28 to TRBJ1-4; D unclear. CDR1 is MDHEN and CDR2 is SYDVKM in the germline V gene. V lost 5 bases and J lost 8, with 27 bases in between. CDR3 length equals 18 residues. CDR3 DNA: TGTGCCAGCAGTCCAACGTTACCCCCGACGGCGGAGGGAGAAAAACTGTTTTTT. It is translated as CASSPTLPPTAEGEKLFF.

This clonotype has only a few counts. For the CDR3, the DNA is TGCAGTGCCCCAACAACGATTGATACGCAGTATTTT. This translates into CSAPTTIDTQYF. The chain recombines TRBV20-1 with TRBJ2-3; no reliable D call. CDR1 is DFQATT and CDR2 is SNEGSKA in the germline V gene (reference sequence). This CDR3 region has 12 residues. V dropped 6 bases and J dropped 6 bases, with 13 bases sitting between them.

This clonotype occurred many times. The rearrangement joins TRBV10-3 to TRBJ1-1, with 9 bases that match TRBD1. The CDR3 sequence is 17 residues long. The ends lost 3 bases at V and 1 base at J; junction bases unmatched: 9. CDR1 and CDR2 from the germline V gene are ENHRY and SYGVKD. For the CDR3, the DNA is TGTGCCATCAGTGACCGTTGGGACAGGGTTGAGAACACTGAAGCTTTCTTT. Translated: CAISDRWDRVENTEAFF.

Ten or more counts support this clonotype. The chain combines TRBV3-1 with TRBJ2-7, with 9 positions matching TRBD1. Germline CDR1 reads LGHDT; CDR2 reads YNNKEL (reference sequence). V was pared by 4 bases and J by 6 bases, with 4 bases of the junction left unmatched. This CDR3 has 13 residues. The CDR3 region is CASSRDRASEQYF. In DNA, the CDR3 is TGTGCCAGCAGCCGGGACAGGGCAAGCGAGCAGTACTTC.

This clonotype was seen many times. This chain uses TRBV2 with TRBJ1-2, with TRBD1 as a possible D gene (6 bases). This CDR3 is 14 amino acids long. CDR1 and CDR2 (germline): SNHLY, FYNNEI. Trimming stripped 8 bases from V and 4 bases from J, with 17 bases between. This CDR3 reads CASQGTAGSYGYTF. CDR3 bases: TGTGCCAGCCAGGGGACGGCAGGGAGCTATGGCTACACCTTC.

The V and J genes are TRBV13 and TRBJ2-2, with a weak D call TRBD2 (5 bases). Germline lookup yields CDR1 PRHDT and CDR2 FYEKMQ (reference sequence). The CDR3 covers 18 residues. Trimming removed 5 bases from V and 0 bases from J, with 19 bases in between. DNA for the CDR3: TGTGCCAGCAGCCCCACCTCCGGCAGCGGCGCGAACACCGGGGAGCTGTTTTTT. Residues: CASSPTSGSGANTGELFF.

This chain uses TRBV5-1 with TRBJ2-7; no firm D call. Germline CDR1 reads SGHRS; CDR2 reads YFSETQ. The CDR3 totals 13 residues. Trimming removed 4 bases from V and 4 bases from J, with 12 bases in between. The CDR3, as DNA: TGCGCCAGCAGCCTTGTTGGGTTGTACGAGCAGTACTTC. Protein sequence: CASSLVGLYEQYF.

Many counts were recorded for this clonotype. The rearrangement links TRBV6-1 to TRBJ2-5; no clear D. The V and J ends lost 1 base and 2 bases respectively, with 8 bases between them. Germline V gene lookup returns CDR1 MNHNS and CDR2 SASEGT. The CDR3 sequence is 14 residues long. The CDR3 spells CASSEVSYQETQYF. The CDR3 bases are TGTGCCAGCAGTGAAGTCAGCTATCAAGAGACCCAGTACTTC.

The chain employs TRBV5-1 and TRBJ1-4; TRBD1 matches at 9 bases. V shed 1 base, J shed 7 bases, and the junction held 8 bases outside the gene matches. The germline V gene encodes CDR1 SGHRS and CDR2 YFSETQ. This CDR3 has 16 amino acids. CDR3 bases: TGCGCCAGCAGCTTGATTGGGACAGGGAGTTCTGAAAAACTGTTTTTT. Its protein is CASSLIGTGSSEKLFF.

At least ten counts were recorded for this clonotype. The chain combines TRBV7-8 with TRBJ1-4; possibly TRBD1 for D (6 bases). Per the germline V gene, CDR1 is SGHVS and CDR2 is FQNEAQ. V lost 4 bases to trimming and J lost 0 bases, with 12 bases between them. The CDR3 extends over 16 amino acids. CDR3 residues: CASSCTGLSTNEKLFF. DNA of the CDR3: TGTGCCAGCAGCTGTACAGGGCTCTCAACTAATGAAAAACTGTTTTTT.

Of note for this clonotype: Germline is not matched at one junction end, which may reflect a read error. This chain's CDR3 is CASIGLAGAGDTQYF. CDR3 in DNA: TGTGCCAGCATCGGACTAGCGGGAGCAGGAGATACGCAGTATTTT. The chain uses TRBV5-1 and TRBJ2-3; TRBD2 aligns across 13 bases. This CDR3 region has 15 residues. Germline V gene data show CDR1 as SGHRS and CDR2 as YFSETQ.

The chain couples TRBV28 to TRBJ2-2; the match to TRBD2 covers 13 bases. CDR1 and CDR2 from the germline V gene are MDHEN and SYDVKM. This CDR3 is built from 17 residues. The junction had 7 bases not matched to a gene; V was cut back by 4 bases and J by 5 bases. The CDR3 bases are TGTGCCAGCAGTTCAGACGGGACTAGCGGGATTACCGGGGAGCTGTTTTTT. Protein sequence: CASSSDGTSGITGELFF.